These T cell receptor beta chains were read from a single sample in a study of T cells in Graves' hyperthyroidism and ophthalmopathy. TCRdb recomputed calls from the multiplex PCR reads with MiXCR, one row per CDR3 protein. The sample has more than 550,000 distinct CDR3 sequences, roughly a sixth seen once; the top ten hold roughly a sixth. The sequencing input was blood. Receptors were obtained from a woman in her forties or fifties with Graves' hyperthyroidism that later progressed to Graves' ophthalmopathy. The CDR3 runs from the conserved cysteine through the conserved F or W. D genes are given only for firm matches. Clone size is stated in some rows and not others, as once, few, many or a class when expanded.

DNA | CDR3 | J | D | size | V
TGCGCCAGCAGCCTGGCTGTGGGGGGCTCTAATTTGAACACTGAAGCTTTCTTT | CASSLAVGGSNLNTEAFF | TRBJ1-1 | . | few | TRBV5-1
TGTGCCAGCAGCTTGGAGGGGAATCAGTCCCAGCATTTT | CASSLEGNQSQHF | TRBJ1-5 | . | few | TRBV5-4
TGTGCCATCAGGGGGACAGCCAATCAGCCCCAGCATTTT | CAIRGTANQPQHF | TRBJ1-5 | TRBD1 | few | TRBV10-3
TGTGCCAGCAGCTTGATAAGGGCCACGGGCACTGAAGCTTTCTTT | CASSLIRATGTEAFF | TRBJ1-1 | . | many | TRBV5-6
TGTGCCAGCAGCTTCTGGACAGGGGAGAATGAAAAACTGTTTTTT | CASSFWTGENEKLFF | TRBJ1-4 | TRBD1 | few | TRBV7-2
TGTGCCAGCAGCCAAGATCCCAGGGTAACGGAGACCCAGTACTTC | CASSQDPRVTETQYF | TRBJ2-5 | . | few | TRBV3-1
TGTGCCAGCAGCCCCCATCGAAGACAGGGGGCGCGTTATGGCTACACCTTC | CASSPHRRQGARYGYTF | TRBJ1-2 | TRBD1 | few | TRBV11-2
TGTGCCAGTGAGGGGTTAAGCGAAAAACTGTTTTTT | CASEGLSEKLFF | TRBJ1-4 | . | few | TRBV2
TGTGCTAGTGGTTTACAGATTAATGAAAAACTGTTTTTT | CASGLQINEKLFF | TRBJ1-4 | . | many | TRBV12-5
TGTGCCAGCAGTCCGGGCCCGGTGGAGACCCAGTACTTC | CASSPGPVETQYF | TRBJ2-5 | . | many | TRBV6-1
TGTGCCAGCAGAGACGACAGGGAATATGACTATGGCTACACCTTC | CASRDDREYDYGYTF | TRBJ1-2 | TRBD1 | . | TRBV2
TGTGCCAGCAGCCCACAGGGTTTTGCCACTGAAGCTTTCTTT | CASSPQGFATEAFF | TRBJ1-1 | . | many | TRBV5-5
TGTGCCAGCAGTACTCCGAGCTCTGGGGCCAACGTCCTGACTTTC | CASSTPSSGANVLTF | TRBJ2-6 | . | . | TRBV28
TGTGCCAGCAGTCGACCGGGACAGGGGGTATCGACGAATCAGCCCCAGCATTTT | CASSRPGQGVSTNQPQHF | TRBJ1-5 | TRBD1 | many | TRBV6-2/TRBV6-3
TGCAGCGTAGGGTGGGAAACTGCAGGAGACACCGGGGAGCTGTTTTTT | CSVGWETAGDTGELFF | TRBJ2-2 | . | few | TRBV29-1
TGTGCCAGCAGTAAGACAGAGAACTATGGCTACACCTTC | CASSKTENYGYTF | TRBJ1-2 | . | many | TRBV2
TGTGCCTGGAGTGGGCATGACACCAGTCCCTACGAGCAGTACTTC | CAWSGHDTSPYEQYF | TRBJ2-7 | . | many | TRBV30
TGTGCCAGCAGTGGACCCCGGGACAGGGACACCGGGGAGCTGTTTTTT | CASSGPRDRDTGELFF | TRBJ2-2 | TRBD1 | . | TRBV27
TGTGCCAGCAGTTACACGACCGGGTCACCTCACGAGCAGTACTTC | CASSYTTGSPHEQYF | TRBJ2-7 | . | . | TRBV6-5
TGTGCCAGCAGGAATAGAGGCAGAGAGAACACTGAAGCTTTCTTT | CASRNRGRENTEAFF | TRBJ1-1 | . | many | TRBV28